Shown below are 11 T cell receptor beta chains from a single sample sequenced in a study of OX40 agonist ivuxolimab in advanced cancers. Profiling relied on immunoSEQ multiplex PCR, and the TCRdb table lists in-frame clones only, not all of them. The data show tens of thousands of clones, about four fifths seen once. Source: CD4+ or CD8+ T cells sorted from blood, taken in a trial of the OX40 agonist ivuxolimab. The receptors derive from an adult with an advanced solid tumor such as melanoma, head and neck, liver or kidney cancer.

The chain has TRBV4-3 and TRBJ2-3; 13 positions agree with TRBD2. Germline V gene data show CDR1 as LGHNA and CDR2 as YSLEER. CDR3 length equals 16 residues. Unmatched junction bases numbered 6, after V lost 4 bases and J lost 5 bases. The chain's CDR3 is CASSLTSGRGGDTQYF. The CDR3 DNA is TGCGCCAGCAGCCTCACTAGCGGGAGGGGAGGAGATACGCAGTATTTT.

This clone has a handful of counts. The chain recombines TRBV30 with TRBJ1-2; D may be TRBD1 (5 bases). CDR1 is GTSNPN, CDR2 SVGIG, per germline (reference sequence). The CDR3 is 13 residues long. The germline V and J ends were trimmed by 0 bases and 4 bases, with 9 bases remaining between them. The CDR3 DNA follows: TGTGCCTGGAGTGTCAACAGGCGCTATGGCTACACCTTC. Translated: CAWSVNRRYGYTF.

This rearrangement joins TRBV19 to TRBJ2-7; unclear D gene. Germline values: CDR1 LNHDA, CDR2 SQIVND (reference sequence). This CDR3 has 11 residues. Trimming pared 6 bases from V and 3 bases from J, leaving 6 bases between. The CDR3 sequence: CASRRDYEQYV. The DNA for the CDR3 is TGTGCCAGTAGGAGAGACTACGAGCAGTACGTC.

The CDR3 protein is CAMGQGAGEQYF. The CDR3 DNA reads as TGTGCCATGGGACAGGGGGCGGGAGAGCAGTACTTC. The chain links TRBV10-3 to TRBJ2-7, with 12 positions matching TRBD1. The ends lost 9 bases at V and 7 bases at J; junction bases unmatched: 4. CDR3 size: 12 residues. Per germline, CDR1 ENHRY and CDR2 SYGVKD.

CDR3 amino acids: CASSHQLANEQFF. Here the CDR3 DNA reads TGTGCCAGCAGCCACCAACTAGCGAATGAGCAGTTCTTC. The chain has TRBV5-5 and TRBJ2-1, with 7 bases aligning to TRBD2. The germline V gene has CDR1 SGHKS and CDR2 YYEKEE (reference sequence). There are 13 residues in the CDR3. V shed 4 bases and J 7 bases; nucleotides not matched to a gene: 5. The variable domain in full, with the rest retrieved from reference TRBV5-5 and TRBJ2-1, is DAGVTQSPTHLIKTRGQQVTLRCSPISGHKSVSWYQQVLGQGPQFIFQYYEKEERGRGNFPDRFSARQFPNYSSELNVNALLLGDSALYLCASSHQLANEQFFGPGTRLTVL.

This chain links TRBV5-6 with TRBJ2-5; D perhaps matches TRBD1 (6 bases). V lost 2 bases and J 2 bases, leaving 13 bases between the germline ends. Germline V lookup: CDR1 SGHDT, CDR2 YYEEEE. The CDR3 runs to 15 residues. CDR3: CASSFWDTYQETQYF. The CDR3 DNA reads TGTGCCAGCAGCTTCTGGGACACCTATCAAGAGACCCAGTACTTC.

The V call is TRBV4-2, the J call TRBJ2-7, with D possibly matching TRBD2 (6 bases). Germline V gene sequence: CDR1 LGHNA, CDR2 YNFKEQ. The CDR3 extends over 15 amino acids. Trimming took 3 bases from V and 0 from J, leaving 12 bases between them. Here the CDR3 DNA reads TGTGCCAGCAGCCAGCTAGCGCAGACCTCCTACGAGCAGTACTTC. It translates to CASSQLAQTSYEQYF.

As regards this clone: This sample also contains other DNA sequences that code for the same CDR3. CDR3 amino acids: CASSVAGANVLTF. In DNA, the CDR3 is TGTGCCAGCAGCGTAGCTGGGGCCAACGTCCTGACTTTC. This sequence joins TRBV9 and TRBJ2-6; D is undetermined. The CDR3 has 13 residues. Trimming pared 0 bases from V and 2 bases from J, leaving 0 bases between. Per germline, CDR1 SGDLS and CDR2 YYNGEE.

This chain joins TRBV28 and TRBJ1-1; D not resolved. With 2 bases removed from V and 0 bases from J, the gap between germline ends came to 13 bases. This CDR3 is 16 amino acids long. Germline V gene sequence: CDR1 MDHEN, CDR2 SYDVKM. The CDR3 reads CASSLRFEGLNTEAFF. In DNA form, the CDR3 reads TGTGCCAGCAGTTTAAGGTTTGAGGGATTGAACACTGAAGCTTTCTTT.

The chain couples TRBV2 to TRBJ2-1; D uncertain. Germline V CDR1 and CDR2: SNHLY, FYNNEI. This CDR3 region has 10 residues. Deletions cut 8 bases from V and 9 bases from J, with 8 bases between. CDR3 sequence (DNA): TGTGCCAGCGGCTGGGTTGAGCAGTTCTTC. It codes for CASGWVEQFF.

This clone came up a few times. CDR3 nucleotide sequence: TGTGCCAGCAGCCATACCGGGACAGGGAACACTGAAGCTTTCTTT. Translation: CASSHTGTGNTEAFF. The chain has TRBV7-9 and TRBJ1-1, with TRBD1 matching over 8 bases. Germline V gives CDR1 SEHNR, CDR2 FQNEAQ (reference sequence). The CDR3 covers 15 residues. With 5 bases clipped from V and 1 base from J, the junction kept 6 bases outside the gene matches. Together with reference TRBV7-9 and TRBJ1-1, the CDR3 gives the full variable domain: DTGVSQNPRHKITKRGQNVTFRCDPISEHNRLYWYRQTLGQGPEFLTYFQNEAQLEKSRLLSDRFSAERPKGSFSTLEIQRTEQGDSAMYLCASSHTGTGNTEAFFGQGTRLTVV.